The T cell receptor (beta chain) described here comes from a study of response to subunit inactivated influenza vaccine. This clonotype was detected only a few times. Its antigen is unknown. In germline, CDR1 is SGHAT, CDR2 FQNNGV. V dropped 3 bases and J dropped 7 bases, with 16 bases sitting between them. CDR3 length equals 15 residues. Via MiXCR, TCRdb re-called the RT-PCR reads, giving one row per CDR3 protein. The data hold about 530,000 distinct CDR3 sequences, with 10% to 15% observed a single time. Study-level points and caveats: T cells newly recruited by each seasonal influenza vaccination are few, the authors suggested.

This sequence was found in a man aged 50-59 years who received an inactivated influenza vaccine. The input for sequencing was PBMCs from blood, taken on the day of vaccination. This sequence joins TRBV11-2 and TRBJ2-1, with a weak D call TRBD2 (5 bases). CDR3 in amino acids: CASSFAGHKVNEQFF. The CDR3 DNA reads as TGTGCCAGCAGCTTCGCGGGTCATAAAGTGAATGAGCAGTTCTTC.